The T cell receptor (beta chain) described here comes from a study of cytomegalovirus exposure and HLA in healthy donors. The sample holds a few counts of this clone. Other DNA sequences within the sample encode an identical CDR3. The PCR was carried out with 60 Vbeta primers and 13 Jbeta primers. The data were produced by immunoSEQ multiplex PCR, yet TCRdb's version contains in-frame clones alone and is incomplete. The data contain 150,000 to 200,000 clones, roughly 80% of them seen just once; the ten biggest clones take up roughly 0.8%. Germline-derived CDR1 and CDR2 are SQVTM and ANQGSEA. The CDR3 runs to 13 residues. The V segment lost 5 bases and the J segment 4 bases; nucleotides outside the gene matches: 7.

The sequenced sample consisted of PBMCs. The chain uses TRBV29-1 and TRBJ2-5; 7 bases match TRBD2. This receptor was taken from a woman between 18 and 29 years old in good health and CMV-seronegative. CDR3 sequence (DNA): TGCAGCGTTCGCCGGGAGGTCGGAGAGACCCAGTACTTC. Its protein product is CSVRREVGETQYF. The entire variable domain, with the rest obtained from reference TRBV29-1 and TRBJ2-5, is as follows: SAVISQKPSRDICQRGTSLTIQCQVDSQVTMMFWYRQQPGQSLTLIATANQGSEATYESGFVIDKFPISRPNLTFSTLTVSNMSPEDSSIYLCSVRREVGETQYFGPGTRLLVL.